This T cell receptor beta chain comes out of a study of Ad26.COV2.S vaccination and SARS-CoV-2 variants. Study at large: A participant enrolled in the COV1001 Ad26.COV2.S trial arm provided the sample. Participants got Ad26.COV2.S intramuscularly, once or twice 56 days apart. General observations from the study: Relative to placebo recipients, vaccine recipients exhibited elevated spike-specific TCR breadth. Breadth, reportedly substantial, characterized the spike-specific CD8+ and CD4+ T cell responses after vaccination.

About this clone: Its target is unknown.

Measured with immunoSEQ multiplex PCR; TCRdb has only the in-frame clones, and not every one. The sample comprises 350,000 to 500,000 clones, approximately 92% of which are singletons, and over 2% rests with the top ten. Documented treatment: 19 received Ad26.COV2.S at low or high dose, single or two shots; roughly five received placebo; per-sample allocation not given. Sample collection was performed on day 63 after the first vaccine or placebo injection. The receptor's source is a person between 18 and 60 years old who received the Ad26.COV2.S COVID-19 vaccine or a placebo. This material consisted of peripheral blood, taken in a trial of Ad26.COV2.S vaccine versus placebo.

This CDR3 is CASRATNTEAFF. The CDR3 bases are TGTGCCAGCAGGGCGACAAACACTGAAGCTTTCTTT. The chain recombines TRBV6-5 with TRBJ1-1; D is uncertain. Germline V gene sequence: CDR1 MNHEY, CDR2 SVGAGI. Between the trimmed V and J ends, which lost 6 bases and 2 bases, there was a span of 7 bases. This CDR3 has 12 amino acids.